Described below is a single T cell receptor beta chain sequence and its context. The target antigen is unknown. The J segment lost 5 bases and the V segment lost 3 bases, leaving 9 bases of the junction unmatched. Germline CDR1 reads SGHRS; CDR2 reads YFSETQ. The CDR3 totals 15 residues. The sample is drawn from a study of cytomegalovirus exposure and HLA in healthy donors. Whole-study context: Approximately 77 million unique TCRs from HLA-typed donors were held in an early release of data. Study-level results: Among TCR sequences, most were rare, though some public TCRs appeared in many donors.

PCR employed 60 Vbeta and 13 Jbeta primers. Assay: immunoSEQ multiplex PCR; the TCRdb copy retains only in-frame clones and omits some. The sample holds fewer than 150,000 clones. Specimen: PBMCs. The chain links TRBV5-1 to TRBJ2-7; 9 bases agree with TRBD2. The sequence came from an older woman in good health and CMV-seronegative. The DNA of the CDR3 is TGCGCCAGCAGCTGGGGGGCGGGAGGGCCCAACGAGCAGTACTTC. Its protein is CASSWGAGGPNEQYF.